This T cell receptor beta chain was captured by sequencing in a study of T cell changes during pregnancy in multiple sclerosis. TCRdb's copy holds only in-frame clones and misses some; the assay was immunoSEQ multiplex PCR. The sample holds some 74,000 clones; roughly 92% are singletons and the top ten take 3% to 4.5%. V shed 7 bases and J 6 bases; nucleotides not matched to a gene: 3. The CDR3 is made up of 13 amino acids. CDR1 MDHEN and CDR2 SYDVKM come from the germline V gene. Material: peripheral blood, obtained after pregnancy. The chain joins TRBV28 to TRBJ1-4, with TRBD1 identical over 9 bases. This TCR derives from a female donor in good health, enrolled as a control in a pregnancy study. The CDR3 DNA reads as TGTGCCAGCATTCGGACAGGGGATGAAAAACTGTTTTTT. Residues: CASIRTGDEKLFF. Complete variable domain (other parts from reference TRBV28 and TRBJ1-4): DVKVTQSSRYLVKRTGEKVFLECVQDMDHENMFWYRQDPGLGLRLIYFSYDVKMKEKGDIPEGYSVSREKKERFSLILESASTNQTSMYLCASIRTGDEKLFFGSGTQLSVL.